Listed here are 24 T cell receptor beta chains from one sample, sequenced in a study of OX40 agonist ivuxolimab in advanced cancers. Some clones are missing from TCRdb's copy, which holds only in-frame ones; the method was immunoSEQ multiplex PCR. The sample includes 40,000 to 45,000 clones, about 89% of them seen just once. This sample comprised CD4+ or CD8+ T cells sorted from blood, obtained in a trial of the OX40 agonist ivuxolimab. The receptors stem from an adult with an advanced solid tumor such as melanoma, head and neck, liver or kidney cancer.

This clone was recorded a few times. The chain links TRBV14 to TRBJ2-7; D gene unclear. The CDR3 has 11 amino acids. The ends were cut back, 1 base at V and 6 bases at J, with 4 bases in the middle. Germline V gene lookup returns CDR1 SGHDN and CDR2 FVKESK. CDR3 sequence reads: CASSQGTEQYF. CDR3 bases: TGTGCCAGCAGCCAAGGAACCGAGCAGTACTTC.

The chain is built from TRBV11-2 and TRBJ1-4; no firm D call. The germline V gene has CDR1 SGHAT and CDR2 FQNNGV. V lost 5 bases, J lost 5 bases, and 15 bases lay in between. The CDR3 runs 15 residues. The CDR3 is CASSTSIGENEKLFF. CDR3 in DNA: TGTGCCAGCAGCACATCAATCGGGGAAAATGAAAAACTGTTTTTT.

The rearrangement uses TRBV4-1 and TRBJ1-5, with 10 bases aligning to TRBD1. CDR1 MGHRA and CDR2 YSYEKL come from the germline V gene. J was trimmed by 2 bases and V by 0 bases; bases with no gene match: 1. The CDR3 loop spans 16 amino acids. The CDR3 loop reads CASSQDGTGGNQPQHF. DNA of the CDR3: TGCGCCAGCAGCCAAGATGGGACAGGGGGCAATCAGCCCCAGCATTTT.

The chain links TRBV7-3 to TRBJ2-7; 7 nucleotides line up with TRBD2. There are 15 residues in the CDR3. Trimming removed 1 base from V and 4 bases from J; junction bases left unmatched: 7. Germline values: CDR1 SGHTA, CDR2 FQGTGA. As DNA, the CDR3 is TGTGCCAGCAGCTTAATTGGCGGGAGTATTTACGAGCAGTACTTC. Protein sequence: CASSLIGGSIYEQYF. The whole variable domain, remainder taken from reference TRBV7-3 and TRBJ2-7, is GAGVSQTPSNKVTEKGKYVELRCDPISGHTALYWYRQSLGQGPEFLIYFQGTGAADDSGLPNDRFFAVRPEGSVSTLKIQRTERGDSAVYLCASSLIGGSIYEQYFGPGTRLTVT.

CDR3 in amino acids: CASSLVGGNTEAFF. The CDR3 region has the DNA TGTGCCAGCAGCTTAGTCGGGGGGAACACTGAAGCTTTCTTT. The chain joins TRBV7-2 to TRBJ1-1; D perhaps matches TRBD1 (5 bases). CDR1 is SGHTA and CDR2 is FQGNSA in the germline V gene. The length of the CDR3 is 14 residues. Between the trimmed V and J ends, which lost 1 base and 1 base, there was a span of 7 bases.

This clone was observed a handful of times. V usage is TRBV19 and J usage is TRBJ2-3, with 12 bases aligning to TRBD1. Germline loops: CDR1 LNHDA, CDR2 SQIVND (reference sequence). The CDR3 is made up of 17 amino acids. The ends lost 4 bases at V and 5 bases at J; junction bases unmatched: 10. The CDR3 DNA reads TGTGCCAGTAGTAGACCCCGGGACAGGGGGCAGGGAGATACGCAGTATTTT. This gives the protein CASSRPRDRGQGDTQYF. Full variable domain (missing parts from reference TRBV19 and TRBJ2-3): DGGITQSPKYLFRKEGQNVTLSCEQNLNHDAMYWYRQDPGQGLRLIYYSQIVNDFQKGDIAEGYSVSREKKESFPLTVTSAQKNPTAFYLCASSRPRDRGQGDTQYFGPGTRLTVL.

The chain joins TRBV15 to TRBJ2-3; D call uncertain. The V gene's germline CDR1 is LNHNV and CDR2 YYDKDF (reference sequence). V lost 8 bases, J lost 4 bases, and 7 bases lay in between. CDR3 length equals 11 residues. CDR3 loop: CATEVADTQYF. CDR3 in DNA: TGTGCCACCGAGGTGGCAGATACGCAGTATTTT.

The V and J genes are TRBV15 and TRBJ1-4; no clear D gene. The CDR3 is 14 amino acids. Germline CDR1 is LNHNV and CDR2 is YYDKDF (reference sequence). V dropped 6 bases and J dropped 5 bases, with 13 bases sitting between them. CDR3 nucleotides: TGTGCCACCAGAGGTAACCAGATAAATGAAAAACTGTTTTTT. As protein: CATRGNQINEKLFF.

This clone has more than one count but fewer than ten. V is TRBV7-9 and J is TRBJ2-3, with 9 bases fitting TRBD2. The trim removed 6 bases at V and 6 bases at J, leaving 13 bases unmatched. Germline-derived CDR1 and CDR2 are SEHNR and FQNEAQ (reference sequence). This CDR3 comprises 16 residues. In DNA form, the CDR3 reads TGTGCCAGCAGTTATTATAGCGGGAGAAATTCGGATACGCAGTATTTT. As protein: CASSYYSGRNSDTQYF.

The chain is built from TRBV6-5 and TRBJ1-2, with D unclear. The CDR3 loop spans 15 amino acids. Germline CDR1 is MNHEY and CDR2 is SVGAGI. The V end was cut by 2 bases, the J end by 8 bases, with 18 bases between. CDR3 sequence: CASSYTGLSAVGYTF. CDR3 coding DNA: TGTGCCAGCAGTTACACCGGACTATCCGCTGTCGGCTACACCTTC.

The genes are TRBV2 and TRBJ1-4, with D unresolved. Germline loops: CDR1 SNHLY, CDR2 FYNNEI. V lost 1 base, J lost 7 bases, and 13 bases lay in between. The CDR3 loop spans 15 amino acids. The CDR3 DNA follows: TGTGCCAGCAGTGAAGATCTCGCTCGCGGTGAAAAACTGTTTTTT. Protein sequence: CASSEDLARGEKLFF.

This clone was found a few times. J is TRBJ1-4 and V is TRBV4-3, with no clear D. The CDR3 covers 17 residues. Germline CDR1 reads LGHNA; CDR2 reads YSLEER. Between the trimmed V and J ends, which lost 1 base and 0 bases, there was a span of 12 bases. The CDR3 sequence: CASSQVVVTSTNEKLFF. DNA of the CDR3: TGCGCCAGCAGCCAAGTAGTAGTGACCTCAACTAATGAAAAACTGTTTTTT.

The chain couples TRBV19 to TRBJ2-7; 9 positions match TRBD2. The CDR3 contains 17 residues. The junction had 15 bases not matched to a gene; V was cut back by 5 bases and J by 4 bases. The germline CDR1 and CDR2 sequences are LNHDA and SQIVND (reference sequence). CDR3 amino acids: CASSPEVISGRRYEQYF. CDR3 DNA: TGTGCCAGTAGTCCCGAGGTAATTAGCGGGAGAAGGTACGAGCAGTACTTC.

CDR3 sequence reads: CASSKARWREARSSYEQYF. As DNA, the CDR3 is TGTGCCAGCAGCAAAGCGCGCTGGCGGGAGGCGAGGAGCTCCTACGAGCAGTACTTC. The chain employs TRBV21-1 and TRBJ2-5; TRBD2, as called in the table, went unchecked against the DNA. The DNA end favors TRBJ2-7, so the J call may be wrong. TRBV21-1 is a listed pseudogene. The CDR3 extends over 19 amino acids.

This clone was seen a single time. The CDR3 is CASSLGVAGDIRYNEQFF. The CDR3 coding sequence is TGTGCCAGCAGCCTCGGGGTAGCGGGGGATATCCGTTATAATGAGCAGTTCTTC. The chain uses TRBV5-6 and TRBJ2-1, with TRBD2 identical over 9 bases. Germline values: CDR1 SGHDT, CDR2 YYEEEE. V shed 4 bases, J shed 7 bases, and the junction held 18 bases outside the gene matches. The CDR3 spans 18 residues.

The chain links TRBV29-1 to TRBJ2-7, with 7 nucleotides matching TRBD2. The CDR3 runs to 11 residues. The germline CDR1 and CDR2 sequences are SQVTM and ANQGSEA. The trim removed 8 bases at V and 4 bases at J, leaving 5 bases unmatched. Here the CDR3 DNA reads TGCAGCTGTGGGGAGGGGTACGAGCAGTACTTC. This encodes CSCGEGYEQYF.

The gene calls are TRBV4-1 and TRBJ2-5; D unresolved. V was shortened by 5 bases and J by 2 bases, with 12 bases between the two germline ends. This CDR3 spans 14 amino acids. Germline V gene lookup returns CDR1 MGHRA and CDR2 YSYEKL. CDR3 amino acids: CASSKSQAQETQYF. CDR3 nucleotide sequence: TGCGCCAGCAGCAAGTCGCAGGCTCAAGAGACCCAGTACTTC.

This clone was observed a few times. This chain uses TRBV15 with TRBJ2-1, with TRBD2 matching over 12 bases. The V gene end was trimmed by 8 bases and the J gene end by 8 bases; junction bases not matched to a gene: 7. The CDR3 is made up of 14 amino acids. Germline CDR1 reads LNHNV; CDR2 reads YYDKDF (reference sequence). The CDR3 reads CATARLAGDHEQFF. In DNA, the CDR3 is TGTGCCACCGCGCGACTAGCGGGAGACCATGAGCAGTTCTTC.

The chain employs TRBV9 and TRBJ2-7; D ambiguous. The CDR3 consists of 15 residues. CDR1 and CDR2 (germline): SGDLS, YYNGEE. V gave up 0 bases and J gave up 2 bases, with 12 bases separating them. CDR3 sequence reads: CASSVAADFTYEQYF. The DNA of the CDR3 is TGTGCCAGCAGCGTAGCGGCAGATTTCACCTACGAGCAGTACTTC.

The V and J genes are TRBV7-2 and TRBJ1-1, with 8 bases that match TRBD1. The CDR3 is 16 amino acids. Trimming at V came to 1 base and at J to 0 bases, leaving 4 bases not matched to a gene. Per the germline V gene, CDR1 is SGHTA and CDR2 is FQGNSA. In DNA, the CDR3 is TGTGCCAGCAGCTTAGAGGCAGGGGGCCTGAACACTGAAGCTTTCTTT. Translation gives CASSLEAGGLNTEAFF.

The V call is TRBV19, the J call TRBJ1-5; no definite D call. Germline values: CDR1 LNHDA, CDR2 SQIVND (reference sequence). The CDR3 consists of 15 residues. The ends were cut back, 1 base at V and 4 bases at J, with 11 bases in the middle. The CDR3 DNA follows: TGTGCCAGTAGTATAGTAAGTAGCAGGAATCAGCCCCAGCATTTT. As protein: CASSIVSSRNQPQHF. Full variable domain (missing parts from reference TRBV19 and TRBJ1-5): DGGITQSPKYLFRKEGQNVTLSCEQNLNHDAMYWYRQDPGQGLRLIYYSQIVNDFQKGDIAEGYSVSREKKESFPLTVTSAQKNPTAFYLCASSIVSSRNQPQHFGDGTRLSIL.

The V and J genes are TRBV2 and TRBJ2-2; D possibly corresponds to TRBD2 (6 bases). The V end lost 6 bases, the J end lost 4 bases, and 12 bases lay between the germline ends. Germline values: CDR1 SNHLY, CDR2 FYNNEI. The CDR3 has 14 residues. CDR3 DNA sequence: TGTGCCAGCAGCCTCCGGGAGTTCACCGGGGAGCTGTTTTTT. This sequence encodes CASSLREFTGELFF. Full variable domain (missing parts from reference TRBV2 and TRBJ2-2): EPEVTQTPSHQVTQMGQEVILRCVPISNHLYFYWYRQILGQKVEFLVSFYNNEISEKSEIFDDQFSVERPDGSNFTLKIRSTKLEDSAMYFCASSLREFTGELFFGEGSRLTVL.

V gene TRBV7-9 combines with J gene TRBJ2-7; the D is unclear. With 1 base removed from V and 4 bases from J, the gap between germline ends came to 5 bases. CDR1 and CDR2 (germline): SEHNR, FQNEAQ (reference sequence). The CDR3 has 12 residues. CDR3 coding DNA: TGTGCCAGCAGCTTAGACCTATACGAGCAGTACTTC. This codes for CASSLDLYEQYF.

CDR3 residues: CASSRPIGEFTDTQYF. DNA for the CDR3: TGTGCCAGCAGTCGACCGATCGGGGAGTTCACAGATACGCAGTATTTT. The J gene is TRBJ2-3, the V gene TRBV28; D is perhaps TRBD2 (5 bases). Germline V gives CDR1 MDHEN, CDR2 SYDVKM. The CDR3 loop spans 16 amino acids. V was trimmed by 5 bases and J by 2 bases, leaving 17 bases between them. Based on the CDR3 plus reference TRBV28 and TRBJ2-3, the full variable domain is DVKVTQSSRYLVKRTGEKVFLECVQDMDHENMFWYRQDPGLGLRLIYFSYDVKMKEKGDIPEGYSVSREKKERFSLILESASTNQTSMYLCASSRPIGEFTDTQYFGPGTRLTVL.